These 18 T cell receptor beta chains were sequenced from one sample in a study of blood T cell repertoires in COVID-19. The table came from immunoSEQ multiplex PCR; TCRdb's copy has only in-frame clones and leaves some out. The sample shows under 55,000 clones, 70% to 85% of them seen only once. What was sequenced was peripheral blood. The source is a man between 65 and 85 years old with acute or convalescent COVID-19.

The sample holds a few counts of this clone. This chain joins TRBV4-1 and TRBJ2-1; TRBD2 matches 10 bases. Trimming at V came to 3 bases and at J to 0 bases, leaving 2 bases not matched to a gene. Germline values: CDR1 MGHRA, CDR2 YSYEKL. The CDR3 is made up of 16 amino acids. CDR3 sequence reads: CASSQKREGSYNEQFF. The CDR3 DNA sequence: TGCGCCAGCAGCCAGAAGCGGGAGGGCTCCTACAATGAGCAGTTCTTC.

This clone was detected once. The chain couples TRBV11-3 to TRBJ2-7; 11 nucleotides line up with TRBD2. The CDR3 spans 17 residues. Germline assignment: CDR1 SGHNT and CDR2 YENEEA. The V segment lost 11 bases and the J segment 0 bases; nucleotides outside the gene matches: 15. The chain's CDR3 is CASGGGTSGRSSYEQYF. CDR3 in DNA: TGTGCCTCCGGTGGGGGGACTAGCGGCAGGAGCTCCTACGAGCAGTACTTC.

The chain carries TRBV7-2 and TRBJ1-5, with D maybe TRBD1 (6 bases). This CDR3 comprises 15 residues. V lost 5 bases and J 1 base, leaving 12 bases between the germline ends. The germline V gene encodes CDR1 SGHTA and CDR2 FQGNSA. The CDR3 DNA reads as TGTGCCAGCAGCATAGGGGGGGTCAGCAATCAGCCCCAGCATTTT. Its translation: CASSIGGVSNQPQHF.

The chain joins TRBV10-2 to TRBJ2-7; D is possibly TRBD2 (5 bases). V was trimmed by 6 bases and J by 0 bases, leaving 12 bases between them. The CDR3 runs to 14 residues. From germline, CDR1 is WSHSY and CDR2 SAAADI. The CDR3 sequence: CASRVGRDSYEQYF. CDR3 DNA sequence: TGCGCCAGCAGGGTAGGACGGGACTCCTACGAGCAGTACTTC.

V is TRBV28 and J is TRBJ1-4; 8 bases match TRBD1. J lost 3 bases, V lost 6 bases, and 6 bases had no gene match. The germline gives CDR1 MDHEN, CDR2 SYDVKM. The CDR3 is 15 residues long. CDR3 coding DNA: TGTGCCAGCAGGCCCGAACAGGGGGCTAATGAAAAACTGTTTTTT. Protein: CASRPEQGANEKLFF.

V and J are TRBV28 and TRBJ2-5; tentative D call: TRBD1 (5 bases). V lost 10 bases and J 5 bases, leaving 29 bases between the germline ends. The CDR3 runs 17 residues. The germline V gene has CDR1 MDHEN and CDR2 SYDVKM. The DNA of the CDR3 is TGTGCCATCGGTATGCAGGGCCGGATGGCCCGACGGGAGACCCAGTACTTC. It translates to CAIGMQGRMARRETQYF.

V and J are TRBV28 and TRBJ2-1; D is unresolved. V was pared by 5 bases and J by 8 bases, with 13 bases between. The germline V gene encodes CDR1 MDHEN and CDR2 SYDVKM. There are 13 residues in the CDR3. CDR3: CASSPEREDEQFF. Written as DNA, the CDR3 is TGTGCCAGCAGTCCCGAGCGTGAGGATGAGCAGTTCTTC. Based on the CDR3 plus reference TRBV28 and TRBJ2-1, the full variable domain is DVKVTQSSRYLVKRTGEKVFLECVQDMDHENMFWYRQDPGLGLRLIYFSYDVKMKEKGDIPEGYSVSREKKERFSLILESASTNQTSMYLCASSPEREDEQFFGPGTRLTVL.

For the CDR3, the DNA is TGTGCCAGCCAAGTAGCAACTAATGAAAAACTGTTTTTT. It encodes CASQVATNEKLFF. This rearrangement joins TRBV12-3 or TRBV12-4 to TRBJ1-4; D gene uncertain. CDR3 length: 13 residues. The V and J ends lost 8 bases and 0 bases respectively, with 7 bases between them.

The chain joins TRBV19 to TRBJ1-3, with 10 positions matching TRBD1. CDR3 length: 15 amino acids. V lost 4 bases and J lost 3; bases outside the gene matches: 3. CDR1 LNHDA and CDR2 SQIVND come from the germline V gene (reference sequence). CDR3 loop: CASSRQGAGGNTIYF. CDR3 DNA sequence: TGTGCCAGTAGTAGACAGGGGGCAGGTGGAAACACCATATATTTT.

This chain connects TRBV10-3 to TRBJ1-2; TRBD1 agrees at 9 bases. Germline V gene data show CDR1 as ENHRY and CDR2 as SYGVKD. V shed 6 bases, J shed 3 bases, and the junction held 8 bases outside the gene matches. This CDR3 has 15 amino acids. The CDR3 spells CAIRADRGLDYGYTF. DNA of the CDR3: TGTGCCATCAGAGCTGACAGGGGGTTAGACTATGGCTACACCTTC.

The chain couples TRBV7-2 to TRBJ2-3; D is unresolved. Germline CDR1 is SGHTA and CDR2 is FQGNSA. V was trimmed by 5 bases and J by 2 bases, leaving 8 bases between them. The length of the CDR3 is 13 residues. CDR3 region: CASSQTYTDTQYF. In DNA, the CDR3 is TGTGCCAGCAGCCAGACTTACACAGATACGCAGTATTTT.

Concerning this clone: Relative to the germline gene, one junction end is altered; a read error may explain this. This chain connects TRBV7-2 to TRBJ1-1; 9 positions match TRBD1. CDR3 length equals 15 residues. Germline V CDR1 and CDR2: SGHTA, FQGNSA. The CDR3: CASSLAGTGNPEAFF. DNA of the CDR3: TGTGCCAGCAGCTTAGCCGGGACAGGGAACCCTGAAGCTTTCTTT.

The count of this clone is one. J is TRBJ1-6 and V is TRBV6-5, with 7 positions matching TRBD1. The V and J ends lost 6 bases and 5 bases, in that order; junction bases with no gene match: 7. The CDR3 has 15 amino acids. Per germline, CDR1 MNHEY and CDR2 SVGAGI. The CDR3: CASSLTQGDNSPLHF. Written as DNA, the CDR3 is TGTGCCAGCAGCTTAACCCAGGGGGATAATTCACCCCTCCACTTT.

CDR3 in DNA: TGTGCCAGCAGTTACTCCCGTTGTTCAGGGGGCCTGAACAATCAGCCCCAGCATTTT. Translated: CASSYSRCSGGLNNQPQHF. This chain links TRBV6-7 with TRBJ1-5; 8 nucleotides align to TRBD1. TRBV6-7 is an ORF for which the function is uncertain. The V segment lost 0 bases and the J segment 3 bases; nucleotides outside the gene matches: 13. The CDR3 sequence is 19 residues long.

This chain uses TRBV18 with TRBJ1-2, with 9 bases that match TRBD1. Looked up from germline, CDR1 is KGHSH and CDR2 is LQKENI. The junction had 7 bases not matched to a gene; V was cut back by 3 bases and J by 5 bases. The CDR3 runs 15 residues. The CDR3 protein is CASSPGTGSQYGYTF. In nucleotides, the CDR3 is TGTGCCAGCTCACCGGGGACAGGGTCCCAGTATGGCTACACCTTC.

The gene calls are TRBV6-6 and TRBJ2-7, with 7 bases fitting TRBD1. V trimming: 2 bases; J trimming: 6 bases; junction bases outside the gene matches: 7. This CDR3 spans 14 amino acids. Germline loops: CDR1 MNHNY, CDR2 SVGAGI (reference sequence). The CDR3 DNA reads TGTGCCAGCAGTTACGGTTTGACAGGGTCCGAGCAGTACTTC. Protein sequence: CASSYGLTGSEQYF.

This clone appeared a few times. The chain links TRBV7-7 to TRBJ2-7, with 10 nucleotides matching TRBD1. The CDR3 loop spans 15 amino acids. CDR1 is SSHAT, CDR2 FNYEAQ, per germline (reference sequence). V lost 5 bases and J lost 3; bases outside the gene matches: 7. CDR3: CASSQGTGVGYEQYF. The CDR3 DNA is TGTGCCAGCAGCCAGGGGACAGGGGTGGGCTACGAGCAGTACTTC.

The chain is built from TRBV19 and TRBJ1-2; weak D call: TRBD1 (5 bases). Trimming took 6 bases from V and 4 from J, leaving 18 bases between them. Germline V gives CDR1 LNHDA, CDR2 SQIVND (reference sequence). This CDR3 is built from 15 residues. The CDR3 DNA sequence: TGTGCCAGTAGCCCTAGGGGCCGGTCAATCTATGGCTACACCTTC. It is translated as CASSPRGRSIYGYTF.